The 32 T cell receptor beta chains in this list originate from one sample, sequenced in a study of tumor and adjacent non-tumor tissue in lung cancer. Three rounds of nested PCR, following a modified ARM-PCR protocol, produced the TCRbeta library. TCRdb redid the calling of the multiplex PCR reads with MiXCR, one entry per CDR3 protein. The sample holds tens of thousands of distinct CDR3 sequences; roughly 66% are singletons and the top ten take 18%. This sample's RNA came from whole unsorted tissue. The sequenced material came from lung tumor tissue. These receptors all come from a man between 60 and 75 years old with non-small cell lung cancer.

A word on this clonotype: This may be a read error: a much more frequent sequence differs by one nucleotide. This CDR3 is missing its conserved last phenylalanine or tryptophan, likely due to a read error. The genes are TRBV20-1 and TRBJ2-7, with D unresolved. The ends were cut back, 5 bases at V and 3 bases at J, with 8 bases in the middle. The CDR3 extends over 11 amino acids. The V gene's germline CDR1 is DFQATT and CDR2 SNEGSKA (reference sequence). The CDR3 nucleotides are TGCAGTGCTCCCGACATCTACGAGCAGTACCTC. Residues: CSAPDIYEQYL.

The rearrangement joins TRBV28 to TRBJ1-5; D unresolved. The V end was cut by 2 bases, the J end by 3 bases, with 14 bases between. This CDR3 contains 16 residues. The germline CDR1 and CDR2 sequences are MDHEN and SYDVKM. CDR3 residues: CASSLTFVGTNQPQHF. As DNA, the CDR3 is TGTGCCAGCAGTTTAACGTTTGTTGGTACCAATCAGCCCCAGCATTTT.

This clonotype was observed a few times. A much larger clone differs from this one at a single base, so this may be a read error. The chain employs TRBV5-3 and TRBJ1-2; D is unresolved. TRBV5-3 is sorted into the ORF group, with uncertain function. The CDR3 is 14 residues long. V was clipped by 4 bases and J by 3 bases, with 13 bases between them. CDR3 sequence: CARSPRAAHYGYTF. CDR3 DNA sequence: TGTGCCAGAAGCCCGCGGGCGGCTCACTATGGCTACACCTTC.

Comments on this clonotype: A junction boundary mismatches the germline segment, possibly from a read error. The CDR3 nucleotides are TGCGACAGCAGCCAAGCTAACAATACTGAAGCTTTCTTT. Residues: CDSSQANNTEAFF. The rearrangement joins TRBV4-1 to TRBJ1-1; no reliable D call. Per the germline V gene, CDR1 is MGHRA and CDR2 is YSYEKL. The CDR3 extends over 13 amino acids.

This clonotype was seen a few times. V and J are TRBV5-4 and TRBJ1-1; 7 nucleotides match TRBD1. The CDR3 consists of 14 residues. V was pared by 3 bases and J by 5 bases, with 7 bases of the junction left unmatched. Germline-derived CDR1 and CDR2 are SGHNT and YYREEE (reference sequence). Here the CDR3 DNA reads TGTGCCAGCAGCTCAAGAACACAGGGGACTGAAGCTTTCTTT. Translated, it gives CASSSRTQGTEAFF.

About this clonotype itself: The final CDR3 position lacks the conserved phenylalanine or tryptophan, pointing to a likely read error. This rearrangement joins TRBV7-9 to TRBJ2-2; D gene unclear. The CDR3 contains 13 residues. The germline CDR1 and CDR2 sequences are SEHNR and FQNEAQ (reference sequence). Here the CDR3 DNA reads TGTGCCAGCAGCCGGAAGAACATCGGGGAGCTGTTTTCT. Translated: CASSRKNIGELFS.

With regard to this clonotype: This may be a read error, as it is one base from a much larger clone. The V and J genes are TRBV28 and TRBJ2-3, with 7 bases identical to TRBD1. Germline CDR1 and CDR2: MDHEN and SYDVKM. The V segment lost 8 bases and the J segment 4 bases; nucleotides outside the gene matches: 9. The CDR3 has 14 residues. The CDR3 sequence is CASGETGRSDTQYF. In DNA, the CDR3 is TGTGCCAGCGGCGAGACAGGGCGCTCAGATACGCAGTATTTT.

To note about this clonotype: One end of the junction varies from germline; a read error may be responsible. The chain has TRBV28 and TRBJ1-5; weak D call: TRBD1 (6 bases). The V gene's germline CDR1 is MDHEN and CDR2 SYDVKM. This CDR3 has 16 residues. CDR3 amino acids: CVSRVLGGQEDQLQHF. In DNA, the CDR3 is TGTGTCAGCAGGGTATTAGGGGGACAAGAGGATCAGCTCCAGCATTTT.

The chain is built from TRBV12-3 or TRBV12-4 and TRBJ1-1, with D possibly TRBD1 on 5 matching bases. The V end lost 6 bases, the J end lost 5 bases, and 19 bases lay between the germline ends. The CDR3 loop spans 15 amino acids. CDR3 region: CASRPAQGGGTEAFF. In nucleotides, the CDR3 is TGTGCCAGCAGACCCGCCCAGGGCGGGGGTACTGAAGCTTTCTTT.

A note on this clonotype: This may be a read error, as it is one base from a much larger clone. The chain recombines TRBV6-1 with TRBJ1-6, with D unclear. The CDR3 is 14 residues long. CDR1 is MNHNS and CDR2 is SASEGT in the germline V gene. The CDR3 loop reads CASLDLGYTSPLHF. CDR3 DNA sequence: TGTGCCAGTCTTGACCTGGGGTATACTTCACCCCTCCACTTT.

Notes on this clonotype: Likely a read error: the CDR3 ends without its conserved phenylalanine or tryptophan. The rearrangement joins TRBV6-6 to TRBJ1-1; D is perhaps TRBD1 (5 bases). The CDR3 is 15 residues long. The germline V gene encodes CDR1 MNHNY and CDR2 SVGAGI (reference sequence). CDR3 protein: CVSSTPAGKVTEAFY. In nucleotides, the CDR3 is TGTGTCAGCAGTACACCGGCAGGGAAGGTCACTGAAGCTTTCTAT.

Notes on this clonotype: Because the CDR3 is missing its conserved closing phenylalanine or tryptophan, this is likely a read error. The chain links TRBV10-2 to TRBJ2-7; 7 bases are shared with TRBD2. Germline V gene sequence: CDR1 WSHSY, CDR2 SAAADI. The CDR3 contains 15 residues. The CDR3 loop is CPSTPGQGGNYEQYS. The CDR3 coding sequence is TGCCCCAGCACCCCTGGGCAGGGAGGGAACTACGAGCAGTACTCC.

As regards this clonotype: Sequence at one end of the junction differs from germline and may be a read error. The genes are TRBV6-2 or TRBV6-3 and TRBJ1-5; perhaps TRBD1 as D (6 bases). The CDR3 length is 14 residues. Germline V lookup: CDR1 MNHEY, CDR2 SVGEGT. As DNA, the CDR3 is TGTGTCAGCAGTCCGGACAGCATCAATCAGCCCCAGCATTTT. This sequence encodes CVSSPDSINQPQHF.

V usage is TRBV29-1 and J usage is TRBJ2-1, with D unclear. With 6 bases removed from V and 0 bases from J, the gap between germline ends came to 9 bases. The CDR3 length is 13 residues. Germline loops: CDR1 SQVTM, CDR2 ANQGSEA. CDR3 amino acids: CSVVESSYNEQFF. The CDR3 coding sequence is TGCAGCGTAGTAGAGAGCTCCTACAATGAGCAGTTCTTC.

In the case of this clonotype: The CDR3 does not close with the conserved phenylalanine or tryptophan, likely indicating a read error. V usage is TRBV6-2 or TRBV6-3 and J usage is TRBJ1-1; 7 positions match TRBD1. The CDR3 extends over 15 amino acids. CDR1 is MNHEY, CDR2 SVGEGT, per germline. CDR3 sequence reads: CASGRPTGSGTEAFV. The CDR3 bases are TGTGCAAGTGGACGGCCGACAGGGTCGGGTACTGAAGCTTTCGTT.

As for this clonotype: A much larger clone differs from this one at a single base, so this may be a read error. The rearrangement links TRBV30 to TRBJ2-5; D may be TRBD1 or TRBD2 (6 bases each). The CDR3 has 12 residues. Looked up from germline, CDR1 is GTSNPN and CDR2 is SVGIG (reference sequence). Written as DNA, the CDR3 is TGTACCGGAGGGACACTACAAGAGACCCAGTACTTC. Its translation is CTGGTLQETQYF.

The DNA of the CDR3 is TGTGCAGCAACCGGTCCGCGACAGGGGGGCTACTACGAGCAGTACTTC. Translated, it gives CAATGPRQGGYYEQYF. The J gene is TRBJ2-7, the V gene TRBV11-2; 9 positions agree with TRBD1. Germline assignment: CDR1 SGHAT and CDR2 FQNNGV. This CDR3 is 16 amino acids long.

In its sample, this clonotype was seen many times. For the CDR3, the DNA is TGCAGCGTTGGCACAGGCCGAAACTATGGCTACACCTTC. This encodes CSVGTGRNYGYTF. The rearrangement links TRBV29-1 to TRBJ1-2; tentatively, D is TRBD1 (5 bases). With 4 bases removed from V and 2 bases from J, the gap between germline ends came to 11 bases. CDR1 and CDR2 from the germline V gene are SQVTM and ANQGSEA. CDR3 length equals 13 residues.

The V call is TRBV11-2, the J call TRBJ2-3; D assignment may be TRBD1 or TRBD2 (6 bases each). This CDR3 is built from 14 residues. CDR1 and CDR2 (germline): SGHAT, FQNNGV. Trimming left V 6 bases short and J 7 bases short, with 17 bases between. The CDR3 DNA follows: TGTGCCAGCAGGCCCCTAGGGGGGTCATATACGCAGTATTTT. It specifies CASRPLGGSYTQYF.

The gene calls are TRBV20-1 and TRBJ2-5; TRBD2 might be the D (5 bases). This CDR3 is built from 13 residues. Germline V gene data show CDR1 as DFQATT and CDR2 as SNEGSKA (reference sequence). CDR3 region: CNTRGWTGETQYF. Written as DNA, the CDR3 is TGCAATACTAGAGGTTGGACTGGGGAGACCCAGTACTTC.

The rearrangement joins TRBV12-3 or TRBV12-4 to TRBJ1-5, with D possibly being TRBD1 or TRBD2 (5 bases each). The better agreement between TRBJ2-3 and the DNA end casts doubt on the J call. There are 14 residues in the CDR3. The CDR3 nucleotides are TGTGCCAGCAATTCAGAGGGGCCGAATCAGCCCCAGTATTTT. This codes for CASNSEGPNQPQYF.

Note on this clonotype: The junction does not match germline at one end; this may be a read error. The J gene is TRBJ2-1, the V gene TRBV24-1; 9 nucleotides line up with TRBD2. Germline CDR1 KGHDR, CDR2 SFDVKD. The CDR3 has 16 residues. The CDR3 nucleotides read TGTGTCACCAGTGATTTTGGTGCTAGCGGGAACGATGAGCAGTTCTTC. Amino acid sequence: CVTSDFGASGNDEQFF.

Only one count was recorded for this clonotype. The chain couples TRBV15 to TRBJ2-3; tentatively, D is TRBD1 or TRBD2 (6 bases each). CDR3 size: 15 residues. The germline gives CDR1 LNHNV, CDR2 YYDKDF (reference sequence). DNA of the CDR3: TGTACTACCAGCACCGCAGGGGAGGGCACAGATACGCAGTATTTT. This gives the protein CTTSTAGEGTDTQYF.

This clonotype came up many times. The CDR3 region is CASSQEGDRAYSPLHF. The DNA for the CDR3 is TGTGCCAGCAGCCAAGAAGGGGACAGGGCCTATTCACCCCTCCACTTT. V usage is TRBV4-2 and J usage is TRBJ1-6; 9 bases line up with TRBD1. Germline V gene sequence: CDR1 LGHNA, CDR2 YNFKEQ. V was pared by 0 bases and J by 8 bases, with 5 bases of the junction left unmatched. The CDR3 is 16 residues long.

The chain carries TRBV20-1 and TRBJ1-3; D gene ambiguous. The V end lost 2 bases, the J end lost 0 bases, and 11 bases lay between the germline ends. Germline V CDR1 and CDR2: DFQATT, SNEGSKA (reference sequence). The CDR3 is made up of 15 amino acids. This chain's CDR3 is CSARSGGNSGNTIYF. Written as DNA, the CDR3 is TGCAGTGCTAGAAGCGGCGGGAACTCTGGAAACACCATATATTTT.

This clonotype was counted a few times. The CDR3 does not end in the conserved phenylalanine or tryptophan, so this is likely a read error. The chain couples TRBV11-3 to TRBJ2-1; TRBD2 is a possible D gene (6 bases). In germline, CDR1 is SGHNT, CDR2 YENEEA. This CDR3 has 16 amino acids. V lost 2 bases and J lost 2, with 13 bases in between. The CDR3 region has the DNA TGTGCCAGCAGCTTATCCTCGGGGGATCCCTACAATGAGCAGTTCGTC. Amino acid sequence: CASSLSSGDPYNEQFV.

This clonotype was counted a few times. The genes are TRBV6-5 and TRBJ2-1; TRBD2 matches at 10 bases. The CDR3 consists of 16 residues. Germline V lookup: CDR1 MNHEY, CDR2 SVGAGI. With 6 bases clipped from V and 4 bases from J, the junction kept 9 bases outside the gene matches. CDR3 nucleotides: TGTGCCAGCAGCCCCCCGGGTAGCGGGAGGTACAATGAGCAGTTCTTC. Translation: CASSPPGSGRYNEQFF.

Concerning this clonotype itself: Possible read error: a much larger clone is one base away. This is likely a read error, given that the CDR3 carries no conserved phenylalanine or tryptophan at its end. V and J are TRBV20-1 and TRBJ2-7; D is perhaps TRBD1 (5 bases). This CDR3 is built from 12 residues. V was cut by 5 bases and J by 5 bases, with 13 bases left in between. Germline values: CDR1 DFQATT, CDR2 SNEGSKA (reference sequence). The CDR3 nucleotides read TGCAGTGCTCAAGTGGTAGGGGACGAGCAGTACTTA. This gives the protein CSAQVVGDEQYL.

For this clonotype: Since the CDR3 does not end with the conserved phenylalanine or tryptophan, this likely comes from a read error. J is TRBJ2-1 and V is TRBV20-1, with D possibly being TRBD1 (6 bases). Germline-derived CDR1 and CDR2 are DFQATT and SNEGSKA (reference sequence). The CDR3 contains 13 residues. CDR3: CSAIRDKQNGQFL. CDR3 nucleotide sequence: TGCAGTGCTATCCGGGACAAACAAAATGGGCAGTTCCTC.

Sample share makes this clonotype medium-sized (0.01 to 0.1%). The chain employs TRBV11-1 and TRBJ2-7; 9 bases are shared with TRBD1. From germline, CDR1 is SGHAT and CDR2 FQDESV (reference sequence). With 3 bases clipped from V and 6 bases from J, the junction kept 9 bases outside the gene matches. The CDR3 contains 15 residues. The CDR3 DNA is TGTGCCAGCAGCTTGGGACAGGGATTTTCCCCCGAGCAGTACTTC. It specifies CASSLGQGFSPEQYF.

This clonotype was recorded once. Germline and junction disagree at one end, which may indicate a read error. The CDR3 reads CTSSLATGTSGTNEQFF. In DNA form, the CDR3 reads TGTACCAGCAGCTTAGCAACCGGGACTAGCGGAACCAATGAGCAGTTCTTC. This chain uses TRBV7-7 with TRBJ2-1; 11 nucleotides align to TRBD2. The CDR3 covers 17 residues. From germline, CDR1 is SSHAT and CDR2 FNYEAQ (reference sequence).

This clonotype came up once. A single base separates this from a much larger clone, so it may be a read error. The chain links TRBV7-9 to TRBJ2-7; maybe TRBD2 (7 bases). CDR1 SEHNR and CDR2 FQNEAQ come from the germline V gene (reference sequence). Trimming shortened V by 7 bases and J by 3 bases, and 16 bases separated the two germline ends. CDR3 length: 14 residues. The CDR3: CASNVREGGYEQYF. In DNA form, the CDR3 reads TGTGCCAGCAACGTCAGGGAGGGGGGCTACGAGCAGTACTTC.